This is a list of T cell receptor beta chains from one sample in a study of blood T cell repertoires in COVID-19. Repertoires were generated with immunoSEQ multiplex PCR, while TCRdb's copy carries only in-frame clones and drops some. There are 160,000 or so clones in the sample; about nine tenths occur only once, and about 2% lies in the top ten. Sequenced: peripheral blood. The receptors come from a man between 18 and 29 years old with acute or convalescent COVID-19. CDR3s include the opening cysteine and the closing phenylalanine or tryptophan. Fields, in order: J gene, V gene, CDR3 protein.

TRBJ2-1 | TRBV30 | CAWSGLAGGGNEQFF
TRBJ1-2 | TRBV2 | CASSRQDTYGYTF
TRBJ1-5 | TRBV5-6 | CASSDAGGTDQPQHF
TRBJ1-1 | TRBV5-6 | CASSRGPGQGYSMGEAFF
TRBJ1-2 | TRBV30 | CAWSSPGGYTF
TRBJ2-1 | TRBV21-1 | CASSKGGRGPWGEQFF
TRBJ1-2 | TRBV7-2 | CASSLSTGRGYTF
TRBJ1-1 | TRBV5-1 | CASSLARGLNTEAFF
TRBJ1-1 | TRBV2 | CASTLRWAADIMNTEAFF
TRBJ2-1 | TRBV5-1 | CASSFTSGSYEQFF
TRBJ2-3 | TRBV21-1 | CASTRLLAGGPSTDTQYF
TRBJ2-5 | TRBV6-5 | CASSSGQGLETQYF
TRBJ1-3 | TRBV4-1 | CASSRDSGSGNTIYF
TRBJ2-7 | TRBV6-5 | CASSVGTGAFGQYF
TRBJ1-2 | TRBV7-9 | CASSPGTDYGYTF
TRBJ1-2 | TRBV5-4 | CASSFVQDYGYTF
TRBJ1-5 | TRBV2 | CASQTGTLNQPQHF
TRBJ1-1 | TRBV6-2/TRBV6-3 | CASSPGDRGRGTEAFF
TRBJ2-3 | TRBV5-5 | CASSLRTGWLSTDTQYF
TRBJ1-2 | TRBV19 | CASRRDRTGLNYGYTF
TRBJ2-2 | TRBV5-5 | CASSFELAGGMGTGELFF
TRBJ1-6 | TRBV6-5 | CATNPKQGDGSPLHF
TRBJ2-1 | TRBV5-5 | CASSAAWRDNEQFF
TRBJ2-1 | TRBV7-9 | CASSPSSYNEQFF
TRBJ2-7 | TRBV25-1 | CASSDLTYEQYF
TRBJ1-6 | TRBV27 | CASSYVEGVTSPLHF
TRBJ2-3 | TRBV11-2 | CASSPASGSFIDTQYF
TRBJ1-5 | TRBV27 | CASSLWGTNQPQHF
TRBJ1-4 | TRBV19 | CASRDSLNEKLFF
TRBJ2-7 | TRBV29-1 | CSVNLNDRGRSYEQYF
TRBJ1-1 | TRBV5-1 | CASSLGYGNTEAFF
TRBJ1-1 | TRBV7-9 | CASSPPVGGNTEAFF
TRBJ1-5 | TRBV2 | CASSESTDNQPQHF
TRBJ2-7 | TRBV7-2 | CASSGVWENYEQYF
TRBJ2-5 | TRBV24-1 | CATSADDRGFYF
TRBJ1-1 | TRBV12-3/TRBV12-4 | CASRRQTNTEAFF
TRBJ2-7 | TRBV6-5 | CASSRQATSYEQYF
TRBJ2-1 | TRBV6-1 | CASSEGQGQYNEQFF
TRBJ1-1 | TRBV6-5 | CASSYTQGVWTEAFF
TRBJ2-7 | TRBV5-1 | CASSFGTGAYEQYF
TRBJ1-2 | TRBV14 | CASSQDTGSSRGYTF
TRBJ2-5 | TRBV6-2/TRBV6-3 | CASSRPGAQYF
TRBJ1-1 | TRBV18 | CASSPREGITEAFF
TRBJ1-3 | TRBV9 | CASSVDGGRNTIYF
TRBJ1-3 | TRBV5-1 | CASSLGPTGDQGNTIYF
TRBJ1-1 | TRBV11-2 | CASSSPGGAYTEAFF
TRBJ1-5 | TRBV9 | CASSVGAGNQPQHF
TRBJ2-7 | TRBV3-1/TRBV3-2 | CASSLGPSGSSSYEQYF
TRBJ1-5 | TRBV21-1 | CASSKSAGAPNQPQHF
TRBJ1-4 | TRBV5-6 | CASSPGRTDLNEKLFF
TRBJ1-4 | TRBV4-1 | CASSPLLGAQEKLFF
TRBJ2-7 | TRBV30 | CAWSHGTGTTYEQYF
TRBJ2-7 | TRBV29-1 | CSVGDRGLYEQYF
TRBJ1-1 | TRBV27 | CASHSQDSNTEAFF
TRBJ1-3 | TRBV11-2 | CASSPPGGIGNTIYF
TRBJ2-1 | TRBV9 | CASSVFTGGPWNEQFF
TRBJ2-3 | TRBV6-2/TRBV6-3 | CASSYRIAADTQYF
TRBJ2-5 | TRBV28 | CASSLTGGGQETQYF